A selection of T cell receptor beta chains follows, all from one sample in a study of CD8 T cells in Susac syndrome. Via MiXCR, TCRdb re-called the immunoSEQ multiplex PCR reads, giving one row per CDR3 protein. The profile shows over 95,000 distinct CDR3 sequences, 85% to 95% of them singletons. Specimen: CD8+ T cells from PBMCs. All receptors come from a human donor in good health. CDR3s include the opening cysteine and the closing phenylalanine or tryptophan. The order of the fields is J gene, V gene, CDR3 protein.

TRBJ2-3 | TRBV7-3 | CASSPLGNGADTQYF
TRBJ2-1 | TRBV7-9 | CASREDGSSYNEQFF
TRBJ2-3 | TRBV9 | CASSTPYRGDGDTDTQYF
TRBJ2-5 | TRBV7-2 | CASSLGPETQYF
TRBJ2-5 | TRBV20-1 | CSVRIMGRRFQETQYF
TRBJ2-3 | TRBV21-1 | CASSPLGLAGGATQYF
TRBJ2-2 | TRBV5-1 | CASSHRDRGAGELFF
TRBJ2-7 | TRBV4-3 | CASSQDAWGPYEQYF
TRBJ1-3 | TRBV25-1 | CASSVARGIRNTIYF
TRBJ2-5 | TRBV7-2 | CASSSAELETQYF
TRBJ2-5 | TRBV12-3/TRBV12-4 | CASTGGPLEETQYF